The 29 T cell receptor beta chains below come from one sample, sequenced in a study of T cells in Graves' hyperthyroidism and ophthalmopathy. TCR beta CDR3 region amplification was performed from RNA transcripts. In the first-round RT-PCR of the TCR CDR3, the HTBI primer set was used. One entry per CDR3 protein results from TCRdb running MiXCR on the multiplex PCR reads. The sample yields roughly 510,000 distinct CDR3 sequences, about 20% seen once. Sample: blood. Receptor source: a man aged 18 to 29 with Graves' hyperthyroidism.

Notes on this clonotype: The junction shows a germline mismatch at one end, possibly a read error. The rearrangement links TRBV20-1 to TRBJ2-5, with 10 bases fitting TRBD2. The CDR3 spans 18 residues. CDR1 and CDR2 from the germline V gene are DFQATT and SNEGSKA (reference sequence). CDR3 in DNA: TGCAGTGCTAGAGATAGCCCCCTAGCGGGGGCGACCCAAGAGTCCCAGTACTTC. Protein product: CSARDSPLAGATQESQYF.

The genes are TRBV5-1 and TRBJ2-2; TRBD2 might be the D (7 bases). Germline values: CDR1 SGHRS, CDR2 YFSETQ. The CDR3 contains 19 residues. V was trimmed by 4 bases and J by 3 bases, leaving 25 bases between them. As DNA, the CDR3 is TGCGCCAGCAGCACAAGCACGGGCGGCGGGGGCCTGGACACCGGGGAGCTGTTTTTT. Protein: CASSTSTGGGGLDTGELFF. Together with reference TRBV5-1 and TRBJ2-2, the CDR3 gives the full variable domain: KAGVTQTPRYLIKTRGQQVTLSCSPISGHRSVSWYQQTPGQGLQFLFEYFSETQRNKGNFPGRFSGRQFSNSRSEMNVSTLELGDSALYLCASSTSTGGGGLDTGELFFGEGSRLTVL.

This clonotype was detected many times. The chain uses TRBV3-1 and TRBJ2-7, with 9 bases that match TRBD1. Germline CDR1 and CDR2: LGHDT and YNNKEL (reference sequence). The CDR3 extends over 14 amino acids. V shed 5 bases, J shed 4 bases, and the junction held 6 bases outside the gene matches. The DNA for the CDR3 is TGTGCCAGCAGCGTGGACAGGGGAGGGTACGAGCAGTACTTC. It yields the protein CASSVDRGGYEQYF.

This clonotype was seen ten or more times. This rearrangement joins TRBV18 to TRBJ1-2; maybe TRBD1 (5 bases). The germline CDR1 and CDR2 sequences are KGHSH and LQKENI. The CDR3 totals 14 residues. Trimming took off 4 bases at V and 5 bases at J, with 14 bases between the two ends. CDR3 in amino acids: CASSLPGKEYGYTF. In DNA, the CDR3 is TGTGCCAGCTCACTCCCAGGGAAGGAGTATGGCTACACCTTC.

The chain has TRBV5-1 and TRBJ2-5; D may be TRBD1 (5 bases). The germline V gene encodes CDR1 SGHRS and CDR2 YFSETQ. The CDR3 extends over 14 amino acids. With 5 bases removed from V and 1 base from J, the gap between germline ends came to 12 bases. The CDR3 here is CASRGVFVQETQYF. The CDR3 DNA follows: TGCGCCAGCAGAGGGGTGTTCGTCCAAGAGACCCAGTACTTC.

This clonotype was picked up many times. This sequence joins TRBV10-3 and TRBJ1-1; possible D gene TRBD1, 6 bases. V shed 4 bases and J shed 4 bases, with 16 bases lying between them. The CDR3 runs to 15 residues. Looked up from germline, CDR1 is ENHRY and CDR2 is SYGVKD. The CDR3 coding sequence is TGTGCCATCAGTGCAGGAAACAGGGTGGCCACTGAAGCTTTCTTT. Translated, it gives CAISAGNRVATEAFF.

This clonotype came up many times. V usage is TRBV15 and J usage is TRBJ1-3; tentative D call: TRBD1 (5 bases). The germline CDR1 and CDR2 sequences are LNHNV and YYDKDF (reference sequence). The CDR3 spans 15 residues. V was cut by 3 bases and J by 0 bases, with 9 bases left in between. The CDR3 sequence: CATSSRQSSGNTIYF. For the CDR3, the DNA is TGTGCCACCAGCAGTCGACAGTCCTCTGGAAACACCATATATTTT.

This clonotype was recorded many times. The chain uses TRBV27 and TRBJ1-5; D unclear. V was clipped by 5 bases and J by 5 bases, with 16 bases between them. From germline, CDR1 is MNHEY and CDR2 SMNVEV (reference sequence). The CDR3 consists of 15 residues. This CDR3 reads CASSHGPPSDQPQHF. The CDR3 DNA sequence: TGTGCCAGCAGTCACGGACCCCCGAGCGATCAGCCCCAGCATTTT.

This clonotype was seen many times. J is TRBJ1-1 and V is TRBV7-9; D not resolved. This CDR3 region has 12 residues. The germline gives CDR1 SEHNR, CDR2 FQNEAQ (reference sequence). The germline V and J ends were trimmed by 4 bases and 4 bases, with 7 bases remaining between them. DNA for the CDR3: TGTGCCAGCAGCTCCCTAACCACTGAAGCTTTCTTT. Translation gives CASSSLTTEAFF. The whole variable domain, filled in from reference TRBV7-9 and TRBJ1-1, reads DTGVSQNPRHKITKRGQNVTFRCDPISEHNRLYWYRQTLGQGPEFLTYFQNEAQLEKSRLLSDRFSAERPKGSFSTLEIQRTEQGDSAMYLCASSSLTTEAFFGQGTRLTVV.

Here the CDR3 DNA reads TGTGCCAGCAGTAAGACAGGGGGCGCGGAGACCCAGTACTTC. It encodes CASSKTGGAETQYF. The V gene is TRBV12-3 or TRBV12-4, the J gene TRBJ2-5, with 10 bases identical to TRBD1. The CDR3 runs 14 residues. Unmatched junction bases numbered 5, after V lost 5 bases and J lost 5 bases.

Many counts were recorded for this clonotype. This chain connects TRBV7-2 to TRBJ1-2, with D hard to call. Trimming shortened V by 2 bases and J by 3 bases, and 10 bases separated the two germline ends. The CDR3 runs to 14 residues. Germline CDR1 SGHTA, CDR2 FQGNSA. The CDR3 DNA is TGTGCCAGCAGCTTAAGCTGGCAGGACTATGGCTACACCTTC. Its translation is CASSLSWQDYGYTF. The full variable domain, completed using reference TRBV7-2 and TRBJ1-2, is GAGVSQSPSNKVTEKGKDVELRCDPISGHTALYWYRQSLGQGLEFLIYFQGNSAPDKSGLPSDRFSAERTGGSVSTLTIQRTQQEDSAVYLCASSLSWQDYGYTFGSGTRLTVV.

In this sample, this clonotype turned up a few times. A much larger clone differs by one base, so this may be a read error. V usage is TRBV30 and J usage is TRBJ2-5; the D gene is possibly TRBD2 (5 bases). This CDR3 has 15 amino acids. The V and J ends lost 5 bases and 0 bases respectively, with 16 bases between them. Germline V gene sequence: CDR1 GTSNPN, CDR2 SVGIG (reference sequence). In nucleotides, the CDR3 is TGTGCCTGGGCCTGGGCAGCTAGCCACCAAGAGACCCAGTACTTC. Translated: CAWAWAASHQETQYF. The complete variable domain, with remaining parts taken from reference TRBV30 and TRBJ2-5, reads SQTIHQWPATLVQPVGSPLSLECTVEGTSNPNLYWYRQAAGRGLQLLFYSVGIGQISSEVPQNLSASRPQDRQFILSSKKLLLSDSGFYLCAWAWAASHQETQYFGPGTRLLVL.

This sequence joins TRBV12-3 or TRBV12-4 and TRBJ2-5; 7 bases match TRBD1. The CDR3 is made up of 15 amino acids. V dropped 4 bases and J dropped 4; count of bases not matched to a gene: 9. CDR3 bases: TGTGCCAGCAGTTCCTACAGGGGCCAGGGAGAGACCCAGTACTTC. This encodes CASSSYRGQGETQYF.

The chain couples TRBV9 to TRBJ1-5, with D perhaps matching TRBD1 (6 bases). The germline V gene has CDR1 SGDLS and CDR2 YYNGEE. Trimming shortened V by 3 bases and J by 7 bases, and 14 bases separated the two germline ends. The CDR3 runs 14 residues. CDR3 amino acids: CASSAGGGWQPQHF. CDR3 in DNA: TGTGCCAGCAGCGCTGGGGGGGGCTGGCAGCCCCAGCATTTT.

CDR3 sequence reads: CASSLRGGRNSYEQYF. In DNA form, the CDR3 reads TGTGCCAGCAGTTTACGTGGGGGGCGAAACTCCTACGAGCAGTACTTC. The rearrangement joins TRBV27 to TRBJ2-7, with D possibly called TRBD1 or TRBD2 (6 bases each). The ends were cut back, 2 bases at V and 0 bases at J, with 14 bases in the middle. The CDR3 runs 16 residues. The germline gives CDR1 MNHEY, CDR2 SMNVEV (reference sequence).

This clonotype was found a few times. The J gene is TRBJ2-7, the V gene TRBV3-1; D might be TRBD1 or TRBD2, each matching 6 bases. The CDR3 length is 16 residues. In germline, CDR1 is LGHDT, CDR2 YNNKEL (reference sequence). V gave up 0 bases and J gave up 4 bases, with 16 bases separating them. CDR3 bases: TGTGCCAGCAGCCAAGATTCCGGGGGCGATCCATACGAGCAGTACTTC. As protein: CASSQDSGGDPYEQYF.

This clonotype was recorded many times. As DNA, the CDR3 is TGTGCCAGCAGGACTCCCGGGACAGGGTATGGCTACACCTTC. Translating gives CASRTPGTGYGYTF. The chain combines TRBV6-1 with TRBJ1-2; 9 nucleotides align to TRBD1. V was clipped by 6 bases and J by 5 bases; unmatched bases: 7. CDR3 length: 14 residues. Germline values: CDR1 MNHNS, CDR2 SASEGT.

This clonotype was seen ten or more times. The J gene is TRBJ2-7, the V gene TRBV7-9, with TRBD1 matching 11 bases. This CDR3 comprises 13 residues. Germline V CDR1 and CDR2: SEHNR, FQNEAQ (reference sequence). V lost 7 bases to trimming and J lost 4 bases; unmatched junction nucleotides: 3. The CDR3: CASTWDRGYEQYF. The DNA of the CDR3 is TGTGCCAGCACCTGGGACAGGGGGTACGAGCAGTACTTC.

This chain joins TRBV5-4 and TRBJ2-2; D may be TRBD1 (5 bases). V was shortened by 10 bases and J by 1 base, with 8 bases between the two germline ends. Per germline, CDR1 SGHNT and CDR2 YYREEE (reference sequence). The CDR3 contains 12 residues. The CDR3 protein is CAVGQNTGELFF. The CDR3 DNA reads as TGTGCCGTTGGACAGAACACCGGGGAGCTGTTTTTT.

The CDR3 DNA reads as TGTGCCAGCAGTAAACCGGGACTAGCGGGAGAGACCCAGTACTTC. This codes for CASSKPGLAGETQYF. V is TRBV6-1 and J is TRBJ2-5, with TRBD2 identical over 12 bases. After removal of 5 bases from V and 4 bases from J, the junction contained 5 bases not matched to a gene. Germline assignment: CDR1 MNHNS and CDR2 SASEGT. The length of the CDR3 is 15 residues.

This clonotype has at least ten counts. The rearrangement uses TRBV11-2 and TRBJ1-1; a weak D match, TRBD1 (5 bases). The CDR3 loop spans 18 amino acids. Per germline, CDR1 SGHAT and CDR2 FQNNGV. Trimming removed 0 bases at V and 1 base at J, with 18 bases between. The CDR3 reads CASSLEGRAGWTNTEAFF. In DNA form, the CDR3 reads TGTGCCAGCAGCTTAGAGGGTCGGGCAGGGTGGACGAACACTGAAGCTTTCTTT. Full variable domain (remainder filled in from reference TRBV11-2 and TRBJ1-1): EAGVAQSPRYKIIEKRQSVAFWCNPISGHATLYWYQQILGQGPKLLIQFQNNGVVDDSQLPKDRFSAERLKGVDSTLKIQPAKLEDSAVYLCASSLEGRAGWTNTEAFFGQGTRLTVV.

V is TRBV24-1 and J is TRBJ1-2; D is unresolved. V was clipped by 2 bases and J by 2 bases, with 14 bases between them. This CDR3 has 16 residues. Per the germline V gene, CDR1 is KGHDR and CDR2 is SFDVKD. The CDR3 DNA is TGTGCCACCAGTGATTCTAACAGCCCTACCAACTATGGCTACACCTTC. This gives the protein CATSDSNSPTNYGYTF.

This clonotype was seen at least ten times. The CDR3 nucleotides are TGTGCCAGCAAGGTATATACAGGGGGGAACACTGAAGCTTTCTTT. This codes for CASKVYTGGNTEAFF. The V and J genes are TRBV6-5 and TRBJ1-1; 8 bases line up with TRBD1. The trim removed 7 bases at V and 1 base at J, leaving 8 bases unmatched. CDR1 is MNHEY, CDR2 SVGAGI, per germline. The CDR3 is 15 amino acids.

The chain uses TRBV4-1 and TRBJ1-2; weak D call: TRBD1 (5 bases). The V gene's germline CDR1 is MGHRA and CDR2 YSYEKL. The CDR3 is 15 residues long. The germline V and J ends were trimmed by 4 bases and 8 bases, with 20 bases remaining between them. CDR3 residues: CASSLGPGPEGGYTF. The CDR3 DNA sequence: TGCGCCAGCAGCCTTGGTCCGGGACCAGAGGGCGGCTACACCTTC.

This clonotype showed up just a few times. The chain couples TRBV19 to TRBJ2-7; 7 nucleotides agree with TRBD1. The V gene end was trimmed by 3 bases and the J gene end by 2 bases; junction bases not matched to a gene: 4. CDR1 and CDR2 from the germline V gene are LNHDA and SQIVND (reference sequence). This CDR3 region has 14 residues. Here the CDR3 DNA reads TGTGCCAGTAGTATGACAGGGAGTGCCTACGAGCAGTACTTC. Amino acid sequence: CASSMTGSAYEQYF.

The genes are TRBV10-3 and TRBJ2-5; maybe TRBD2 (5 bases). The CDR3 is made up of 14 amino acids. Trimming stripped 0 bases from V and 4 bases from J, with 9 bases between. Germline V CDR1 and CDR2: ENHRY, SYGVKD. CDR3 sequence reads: CAISESRALETQYF. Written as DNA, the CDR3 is TGTGCCATCAGTGAGTCGAGGGCCCTAGAGACCCAGTACTTC.

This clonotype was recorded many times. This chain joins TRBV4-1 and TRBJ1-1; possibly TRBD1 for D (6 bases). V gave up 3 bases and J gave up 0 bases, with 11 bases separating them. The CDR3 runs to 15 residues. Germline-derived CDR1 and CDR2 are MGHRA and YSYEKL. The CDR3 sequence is CASSHEGGLNTEAFF. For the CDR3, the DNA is TGCGCCAGCAGCCATGAAGGGGGTTTGAACACTGAAGCTTTCTTT.

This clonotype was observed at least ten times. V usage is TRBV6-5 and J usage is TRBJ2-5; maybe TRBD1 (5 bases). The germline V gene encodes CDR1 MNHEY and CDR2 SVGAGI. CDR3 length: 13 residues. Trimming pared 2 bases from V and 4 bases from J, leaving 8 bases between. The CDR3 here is CASSYVQGETQYF. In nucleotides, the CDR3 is TGTGCCAGCAGTTACGTTCAGGGAGAGACCCAGTACTTC.

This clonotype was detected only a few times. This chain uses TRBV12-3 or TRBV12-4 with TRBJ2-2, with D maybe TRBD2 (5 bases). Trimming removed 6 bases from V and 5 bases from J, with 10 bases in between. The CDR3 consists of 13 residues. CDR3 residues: CASRPDLTGELFF. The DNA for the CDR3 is TGTGCCAGCAGACCGGACTTAACCGGGGAGCTGTTTTTT.